The rows below give T cell receptor beta chains drawn from one sample of a study of T cell responses to AZD1222 COVID-19 vaccine. Data came from immunoSEQ multiplex PCR; TCRdb stores just in-frame clones and leaves some out. Seen here are fewer than 100,000 clones, 87% observed once, and the top ten hold approximately 10%. The material was peripheral blood, obtained 28 days after the second AZD1222 dose. Receptor source: an adult who received the AZD1222 COVID-19 vaccine. The CDR3 runs from the conserved cysteine through the conserved F or W. The order of the fields is clone size, J gene, D gene, V gene, CDR3 DNA, CDR3 protein. The D gene is left open where the match is weak. Expanded clones get a size class; other rows say once, few or many, or leave the size out.

>NA|TRBJ2-1|NA|TRBV3-1/TRBV3-2
TGTGCCAGCAGCAGCCGGGGAGGGGGCTCTTTGAGTGAGCAGTTCTTC
CASSSRGGGSLSEQFF
>NA|TRBJ1-1|NA|TRBV2
TGTGCCAGCTTAACAGGGTGGGACACTGAAGCTTTCTTT
CASLTGWDTEAFF
>NA|TRBJ1-4|NA|TRBV18
TGTGCCAGCTCACCGCCGGGTTCAGGGGCTAATGAAAAACTGTTTTTT
CASSPPGSGANEKLFF
>NA|TRBJ1-5|TRBD1|TRBV5-1
TGCGCCAGCAGCTTGACAGGGGGAATTTATAGCAATCAGCCCCAGCATTTT
CASSLTGGIYSNQPQHF
>NA|TRBJ1-5|NA|TRBV10-3
TGTGCCATCAGTGAGTCGGGGGGCCTTGGCAATCAGCCCCAGCATTTT
CAISESGGLGNQPQHF
>NA|TRBJ2-7|TRBD1|TRBV9
TGTGCCAGCAGCCCCGATGGTGGGACAGGCTACGAGCAGTACTTC
CASSPDGGTGYEQYF
>NA|TRBJ2-1|NA|TRBV6-5
TGTGCCAGCAGTTACTCTAGATTGGGGGGGCTCAATGAGCAGTTCTTC
CASSYSRLGGLNEQFF
>NA|TRBJ2-5|TRBD1|TRBV6-2/TRBV6-3
TGTGCCAGCAGTCGAGGGACAGAGTACCAAGAGACCCAGTACTTC
CASSRGTEYQETQYF
>few|TRBJ1-6|NA|TRBV14
TGTGCCAGCAGCCAAGGGGCAGGTTTTCTCAATTCACCCCTCCACTTT
CASSQGAGFLNSPLHF
>NA|TRBJ1-2|NA|TRBV19
TGTGCCAGTAGTACCCGCTATGGCTACACCTTC
CASSTRYGYTF
>once|TRBJ2-2|NA|TRBV28
TGTGCCAGCAAATCCGGGGGTACCGGGGAGCTGTTTTTT
CASKSGGTGELFF
>NA|TRBJ2-7|NA|TRBV27
TGTGCCAGCAGTATCCGCCAGGGTGGACCCTACGAGCAGTACTTC
CASSIRQGGPYEQYF
>NA|TRBJ1-5|NA|TRBV21-1
TGTGCCAGCAGCATAAGACAGACGGACAATCAGCCCCAGCATTTT
CASSIRQTDNQPQHF
>once|TRBJ2-3|NA|TRBV29-1
TGCAGCGTTGAAGGGGTTGCAGGGGCAGATACGCAGTATTTT
CSVEGVAGADTQYF
>NA|TRBJ2-3|NA|TRBV7-3
TGTGCCAGCAGCTTAAACTCCCGAGATACGCAGTATTTT
CASSLNSRDTQYF
>NA|TRBJ1-4|TRBD1|TRBV11-1
TGTGCCAGCAGCGTCCAGGGGGAAGAAAAACTGTTTTTT
CASSVQGEEKLFF
>NA|TRBJ1-5|NA|TRBV19
TGTGCCAGTAGTATAATCGGGAGTAGCAATCAGCCCCAGCATTTT
CASSIIGSSNQPQHF
>NA|TRBJ2-6|NA|TRBV10-3
TGTGCCATCAGTGAAAGGGGGAAAACGTACTCGGGGGCCAACGTCCTGACTTTC
CAISERGKTYSGANVLTF
>NA|TRBJ1-1|NA|TRBV2
TGTGCCAGCAACCACCTTGCTGAAGCTTTCTTT
CASNHLAEAFF
>NA|TRBJ1-2|NA|TRBV7-2
TGTGCCAGCAGCTTATATGGGACCTATGGCTACACCTTC
CASSLYGTYGYTF
>NA|TRBJ2-1|TRBD1|TRBV11-1
TGTGCCAGCAGCTTAGGTCGGTGGGGACAGGGGAGTGAGCAGTTCTTC
CASSLGRWGQGSEQFF
>NA|TRBJ2-1|TRBD2|TRBV7-3
TGTGCCAGCAGCTCCTCCGGGACTAGCGGGGGGGCACTTGAGCAGTTCTTC
CASSSSGTSGGALEQFF
>NA|TRBJ2-7|NA|TRBV2
TGTGCCAGCAGTGAAATAGGACGGCCAACCTACGAGCAGTACTTC
CASSEIGRPTYEQYF
>NA|TRBJ2-1|TRBD1|TRBV6-5
TGTGCCAGCAGTCCACAGGGGTATGAGCAGTTCTTC
CASSPQGYEQFF
>NA|TRBJ2-3|NA|TRBV7-2
TGTGCCAGCAGCTTAGCCTGGAGCACAGATACGCAGTATTTT
CASSLAWSTDTQYF
>NA|TRBJ2-7|NA|TRBV11-2
TGTGCCAGCAGCCTACTGACAGGAGCTACCTACGAGCAGTACTTC
CASSLLTGATYEQYF
>NA|TRBJ1-2|TRBD1|TRBV7-2
TGTGCCAGCAGCCCTCCGCCGAGGATAGGGGGCGGCTATGGCTACACCTTC
CASSPPPRIGGGYGYTF
>NA|TRBJ1-6|NA|TRBV14
TGTGCCAGCCCCGTGGGCAAAGTGCTCCCAATCTCCTATAATTCACCCCTCCACTTT
CASPVGKVLPISYNSPLHF
>NA|TRBJ2-5|TRBD2|TRBV5-6
TGTGCCAGCAGCGGGACTAACATGGAGACCCAGTACTTC
CASSGTNMETQYF
>NA|TRBJ1-2|TRBD1|TRBV10-3
TGTGCCATCAGTGGGGGGACAGGGAATCGTGATGGCTACACCTTC
CAISGGTGNRDGYTF
>NA|TRBJ2-1|TRBD2|TRBV5-4
TGTGCCAGCAGCCCCCCCCCTAGCGGGACCTACAATGAGCAGTTCTTC
CASSPPPSGTYNEQFF
>NA|TRBJ2-3|TRBD2|TRBV13
TGTGCCAGCAGCTTGGGCGGGGGGGCCATAGATACGCAGTATTTT
CASSLGGGAIDTQYF
>NA|TRBJ2-7|NA|TRBV2
TGTGCCGGTGGACAGCGCGAGCAGTACTTC
CAGGQREQYF
>NA|TRBJ1-4|TRBD1|TRBV28
TGTGCCAGCAGTTCCTCAGGGGGCGGTGATGAAAAACTGTTTTTT
CASSSSGGGDEKLFF
>NA|TRBJ1-2|TRBD1|TRBV7-9
TGTGCCAGCAGCCCCGTCGTTGACAGGGGAGGCTATGGCTACACCTTC
CASSPVVDRGGYGYTF
>NA|TRBJ2-1|NA|TRBV6-5
TGTGCCAGCAGTTACTCGATTTTGCTAGCGAAGAATGAGCAGTTCTTC
CASSYSILLAKNEQFF
>NA|TRBJ2-6|NA|TRBV7-6
TGTGCCAGCAGCTTGCGTGAGAGCTCTGGGGCCAACGTCCTGACTTTC
CASSLRESSGANVLTF
>NA|TRBJ2-7|TRBD1|TRBV5-4
TGTGCCAGCAGCCATGACGGGACAGGGACATACGAGCAGTACTTC
CASSHDGTGTYEQYF
>NA|TRBJ2-6|NA|TRBV18
TGTGCCAGCTCACCTCCCCCGCACTCTGGGGCCAACGTCCTGACTTTC
CASSPPPHSGANVLTF
>NA|TRBJ2-2|TRBD1|TRBV7-9
TGTGCCAGCAGTAGGGGACAGGGGGTTTGGAGGACCGGGGAGCTGTTTTTT
CASSRGQGVWRTGELFF
>NA|TRBJ1-2|NA|TRBV21-1
TGTGCCAGCAGCAACCGGGACAGGGGGCGAGATGGCTACACCTTC
CASSNRDRGRDGYTF
>NA|TRBJ2-3|NA|TRBV10-3
TGTGCCACCTCCGGCCGGGACCGCACAGATACGCAGTATTTT
CATSGRDRTDTQYF
>NA|TRBJ2-5|TRBD1|TRBV5-1
TGCGCCAGCAGCAGGACCGGGACAGGGTCTGGGGAGACCCAGTACTTC
CASSRTGTGSGETQYF
>NA|TRBJ1-2|NA|TRBV12-3/TRBV12-4
TGTGCCAGCAGTCTCGCAGGGTATGGCTACACCTTC
CASSLAGYGYTF
>NA|TRBJ1-1|NA|TRBV13
TGTGCCAGCAGCTTACCTGCCAAGAACACTGAAGCTTTCTTT
CASSLPAKNTEAFF